The 15 T cell receptor beta chains given below trace back to one sample, sequenced in a study of cytomegalovirus exposure and HLA in healthy donors. Both 60 Vbeta primers and 13 Jbeta primers went into the PCR. The method was immunoSEQ multiplex PCR; TCRdb's version includes in-frame clones alone and lacks a portion of them. The sample has over 100,000 clones, approximately 80% seen once. The sample comprised PBMCs. Receptors were obtained from a female donor in good health and CMV-seronegative.

The CDR3 is CATSLAGSYEQYF. The CDR3 DNA is TGTGCCACTTCCTTAGCGGGGAGCTACGAGCAGTACTTC. V gene TRBV7-9 combines with J gene TRBJ2-5, with TRBD2 identical over 8 bases. The DNA end is more similar to TRBJ2-7, so the J call may be wrong. Looked up from germline, CDR1 is SEHNR and CDR2 is FQNEAQ (reference sequence). The CDR3 is made up of 13 amino acids.

This sequence joins TRBV28 and TRBJ2-7; 8 bases agree with TRBD2. This CDR3 contains 14 residues. Germline V CDR1 and CDR2: MDHEN, SYDVKM. Trimming at V came to 7 bases and at J to 2 bases, leaving 7 bases not matched to a gene. The CDR3 DNA reads TGTGCCAGCACCCCTCCGGGAGGGCCCTACGAGCAGTACTTC. Amino acid sequence: CASTPPGGPYEQYF.

This sequence joins TRBV27 and TRBJ2-7, with unresolved D. The CDR3 length is 15 residues. V lost 2 bases, J lost 0 bases, and 11 bases lay in between. Germline assignment: CDR1 MNHEY and CDR2 SMNVEV (reference sequence). CDR3 sequence reads: CASSLGPGPSYEQYF. As DNA, the CDR3 is TGTGCCAGCAGTTTAGGCCCGGGTCCCTCCTACGAGCAGTACTTC.

As to this clone: Other DNA sequences in the sample encode the same CDR3. The chain recombines TRBV29-1 with TRBJ2-1, with 10 bases aligning to TRBD2. The CDR3 spans 17 residues. J lost 4 bases, V lost 1 base, and 10 bases had no gene match. CDR1 is SQVTM, CDR2 ANQGSEA, per germline. The CDR3 loop reads CSVEGASGRGSYNEQFF. Here the CDR3 DNA reads TGCAGCGTTGAAGGGGCTAGCGGGAGAGGGTCTTACAATGAGCAGTTCTTC.

This sequence joins TRBV15 and TRBJ2-7; 9 bases fit TRBD1. This CDR3 comprises 16 residues. With 1 base clipped from V and 6 bases from J, the junction kept 10 bases outside the gene matches. Per the germline V gene, CDR1 is LNHNV and CDR2 is YYDKDF (reference sequence). CDR3 coding DNA: TGTGCCACCAGCAGAGGCTCCCCGGGACAGGGTGGCGAGCAGTACTTC. This codes for CATSRGSPGQGGEQYF.

The V call is TRBV18, the J call TRBJ2-7, with a tentative D call TRBD2 (6 bases). CDR3 length: 15 residues. V was cut by 3 bases and J by 0 bases, with 12 bases left in between. The germline gives CDR1 KGHSH, CDR2 LQKENI. The CDR3 spells CASSPTSRSSYEQYF. The CDR3 DNA reads TGTGCCAGCTCACCCACTAGCAGGAGCTCCTACGAGCAGTACTTC.

The chain uses TRBV5-4 and TRBJ1-1, with 10 bases matching TRBD1. Germline assignment: CDR1 SGHNT and CDR2 YYREEE (reference sequence). The CDR3 runs to 14 residues. After removal of 7 bases from V and 6 bases from J, the junction contained 9 bases not matched to a gene. The CDR3 region is CASALDRGNSEAFF. In DNA form, the CDR3 reads TGTGCCAGCGCTCTGGACAGGGGGAATTCTGAAGCTTTCTTT.

The rearrangement links TRBV7-3 to TRBJ2-1, with D perhaps TRBD2 (6 bases). The CDR3 has 14 residues. The ends were cut back, 5 bases at V and 10 bases at J, with 18 bases in the middle. Germline assignment: CDR1 SGHTA and CDR2 FQGTGA. CDR3 in amino acids: CASSPGTPSGEQFF. DNA for the CDR3: TGTGCCAGCAGCCCCGGGACTCCATCGGGAGAGCAGTTCTTC.

The rearrangement uses TRBV4-3 and TRBJ2-5; TRBD2 is a possible D gene (5 bases). Germline V CDR1 and CDR2: LGHNA, YSLEER. V was trimmed by 0 bases and J by 2 bases, leaving 10 bases between them. The CDR3 contains 15 residues. The CDR3 DNA is TGCGCCAGCAGCCAAGACCCGGGGTCACAAGAGACCCAGTACTTC. Residues: CASSQDPGSQETQYF.

The chain joins TRBV11-2 to TRBJ1-1; tentatively, D is TRBD1 (6 bases). Trimming shortened V by 3 bases and J by 5 bases, and 16 bases separated the two germline ends. From germline, CDR1 is SGHAT and CDR2 FQNNGV. The CDR3 consists of 15 residues. The CDR3 here is CASSLDDRSGTEAFF. CDR3 bases: TGTGCCAGCAGCTTGGACGACAGGTCCGGGACTGAAGCTTTCTTT.

The chain couples TRBV2 to TRBJ2-3; weak D call: TRBD2 (5 bases). CDR1 SNHLY and CDR2 FYNNEI come from the germline V gene. CDR3 size: 15 residues. Between the trimmed V and J ends, which lost 6 bases and 4 bases, there was a span of 17 bases. The CDR3 bases are TGTGCCAGCAGATGGACTGCCCCCGGGCCAGATACGCAGTATTTT. Its translation is CASRWTAPGPDTQYF.

CDR3 in DNA: TGTGCCAGCAACCGGGACAGGGTATTTGAAGCTTTCTTT. It translates to CASNRDRVFEAFF. The V gene is TRBV5-8, the J gene TRBJ1-1; 9 nucleotides align to TRBD1. J was trimmed by 7 bases and V by 6 bases; bases with no gene match: 7. CDR1 and CDR2 (germline): SGHTS, YDEGEE. The CDR3 totals 13 residues.

The chain combines TRBV19 with TRBJ2-7, with 8 bases that match TRBD2. The germline gives CDR1 LNHDA, CDR2 SQIVND (reference sequence). V was clipped by 8 bases and J by 0 bases; unmatched bases: 6. The CDR3 has 14 amino acids. The CDR3 is CASGPSGSSYEQYF. In DNA, the CDR3 is TGTGCCAGTGGTCCCAGCGGGAGCTCCTACGAGCAGTACTTC.

The V call is TRBV18, the J call TRBJ2-3; 8 nucleotides line up with TRBD2. J gave up 5 bases and V 4 bases, and 14 bases lay outside the gene matches. Germline V lookup: CDR1 KGHSH, CDR2 LQKENI. CDR3 length: 17 amino acids. The DNA for the CDR3 is TGTGCCAGCTCACGAACGCAGACCAGCGGGAGTAAAGATACGCAGTATTTT. Protein product: CASSRTQTSGSKDTQYF.

This clone has only a few counts. The CDR3 DNA follows: TGTGCCAGCACCAGGGGTCAGCCCCAGCATTTT. It encodes CASTRGQPQHF. The chain joins TRBV4-2 to TRBJ1-5; D is possibly TRBD1 (6 bases). V shed 7 bases and J shed 6 bases, with 7 bases lying between them. This CDR3 region has 11 residues. Per the germline V gene, CDR1 is LGHNA and CDR2 is YNFKEQ.